These 15 T cell receptor beta chains came from one sample sequenced in a study of cytomegalovirus exposure and HLA in healthy donors. The PCR made use of 60 Vbeta and 13 Jbeta primers. TCRdb's copy holds only in-frame clones and misses some; the assay was immunoSEQ multiplex PCR. The sample contains around 160,000 clones, 65% to 70% of which appear only once. What was sequenced was PBMCs. The receptors shown here come from a woman under 30 in good health and CMV-seropositive.

Notes on this clone: The sample carries other DNA sequences with the same CDR3. This chain joins TRBV4-3 and TRBJ1-6; unclear D gene. Trimming shortened V by 0 bases and J by 0 bases, and 9 bases separated the two germline ends. CDR1 is LGHNA, CDR2 YSLEER, per germline. The CDR3 contains 17 residues. The DNA for the CDR3 is TGCGCCAGCAGCCAAGAGGGCACAAGCTCCTATAATTCACCCCTCCACTTT. Translated, it gives CASSQEGTSSYNSPLHF.

The V call is TRBV7-2, the J call TRBJ2-1; possibly TRBD2 for D (5 bases). The CDR3 sequence is 13 residues long. The germline V gene has CDR1 SGHTA and CDR2 FQGNSA. V was trimmed by 6 bases and J by 6 bases, leaving 12 bases between them. CDR3 loop: CASSFRTVNEQFF. The CDR3 DNA is TGTGCCAGCAGTTTTCGGACTGTCAATGAGCAGTTCTTC.

This clone was observed a single time. The gene calls are TRBV10-3 and TRBJ2-2; 11 nucleotides match TRBD2. Trimming removed 6 bases from V and 6 bases from J; junction bases left unmatched: 0. In germline, CDR1 is ENHRY, CDR2 SYGVKD. CDR3 length: 13 amino acids. This chain's CDR3 is CAIRTSGAGELFF. The CDR3 nucleotides read TGTGCCATCAGGACTAGCGGGGCCGGGGAGCTGTTTTTT.

The chain employs TRBV7-2 and TRBJ1-1; D ambiguous. Germline V CDR1 and CDR2: SGHTA, FQGNSA. The CDR3 is 15 amino acids. With 2 bases removed from V and 1 base from J, the gap between germline ends came to 11 bases. The CDR3 region has the DNA TGTGCCAGCAGCTTAAGGTCGGGAGGGAACACTGAAGCTTTCTTT. This translates into CASSLRSGGNTEAFF. Complete variable domain (other parts from reference TRBV7-2 and TRBJ1-1): GAGVSQSPSNKVTEKGKDVELRCDPISGHTALYWYRQSLGQGLEFLIYFQGNSAPDKSGLPSDRFSAERTGGSVSTLTIQRTQQEDSAVYLCASSLRSGGNTEAFFGQGTRLTVV.

V and J are TRBV19 and TRBJ2-7, with D uncertain. This CDR3 comprises 12 residues. Germline CDR1 reads LNHDA; CDR2 reads SQIVND (reference sequence). V gave up 4 bases and J gave up 2 bases, with 6 bases separating them. CDR3 region: CASSTGTYEQYF. The CDR3 region has the DNA TGTGCCAGTAGTACAGGAACCTACGAGCAGTACTTC.

V gene TRBV6-6 combines with J gene TRBJ2-7, with 7 bases identical to TRBD2. Germline V gene sequence: CDR1 MNHNY, CDR2 SVGAGI (reference sequence). CDR3 length: 14 residues. V was pared by 2 bases and J by 6 bases, with 7 bases of the junction left unmatched. The CDR3 coding sequence is TGTGCCAGCAGTTACAGCGGGAACAGGATCGAGCAGTACTTC. Amino acid sequence: CASSYSGNRIEQYF.

The V and J genes are TRBV30 and TRBJ1-2; possible D gene TRBD1, 5 bases. Trimming shortened V by 5 bases and J by 5 bases, and 18 bases separated the two germline ends. This CDR3 is built from 14 residues. Germline V CDR1 and CDR2: GTSNPN, SVGIG (reference sequence). The CDR3: CAWDRRDGLYGYTF. CDR3 nucleotides: TGTGCCTGGGACAGAAGGGATGGTTTATATGGCTACACCTTC.

The rearrangement uses TRBV30 and TRBJ1-6; TRBD1 agrees at 7 bases. CDR1 is GTSNPN, CDR2 SVGIG, per germline (reference sequence). The CDR3 loop spans 15 amino acids. With 3 bases clipped from V and 6 bases from J, the junction kept 8 bases outside the gene matches. This CDR3 reads CAWRKLTGLNSPLHF. CDR3 DNA sequence: TGTGCCTGGAGGAAACTGACAGGGCTTAATTCACCCCTCCACTTT.

A single count supports this clone. The rearrangement uses TRBV2 and TRBJ2-1; D remains unclear. In germline, CDR1 is SNHLY, CDR2 FYNNEI. V was pared by 4 bases and J by 7 bases, with 5 bases between. The CDR3 loop spans 11 amino acids. Here the CDR3 DNA reads TGTGCCAGCAGTGTCGCGAATGAGCAGTTCTTC. This codes for CASSVANEQFF.

The chain recombines TRBV7-3 with TRBJ2-5; tentative D call: TRBD2 (5 bases). V lost 5 bases, J lost 5 bases, and 18 bases lay in between. Per the germline V gene, CDR1 is SGHTA and CDR2 is FQGTGA. There are 15 residues in the CDR3. CDR3 region: CASSPGHGGVETQYF. The DNA of the CDR3 is TGTGCCAGCAGCCCGGGCCACGGAGGAGTGGAGACCCAGTACTTC.

In this sample, this clone turned up a few times. The chain combines TRBV29-1 with TRBJ2-7; 13 bases align to TRBD2. The germline V gene has CDR1 SQVTM and CDR2 ANQGSEA. V was pared by 5 bases and J by 5 bases, with 6 bases of the junction left unmatched. This CDR3 region has 14 residues. The CDR3 sequence: CSVPLAGGIHEQYF. The CDR3 bases are TGCAGCGTTCCACTAGCGGGAGGGATCCACGAGCAGTACTTC.

This clone was recorded a few times. The junction differs from germline at one of its ends, possibly a read error. The genes are TRBV7-7 and TRBJ2-1; D might be TRBD2 (5 bases). The CDR3 spans 14 residues. Germline V gives CDR1 SSHAT, CDR2 FNYEAQ (reference sequence). The CDR3 reads CASSLYGNYNEQFF. CDR3 sequence (DNA): TGTGCTAGCAGCTTATACGGGAATTACAATGAGCAGTTCTTC. Variable domain in full (rest from reference TRBV7-7 and TRBJ2-1): GAGVSQSPRYKVTKRGQDVTLRCDPISSHATLYWYQQALGQGPEFLTYFNYEAQPDKSGLPSDRFSAERPEGSISTLTIQRTEQRDSAMYRCASSLYGNYNEQFFGPGTRLTVL.

The chain joins TRBV28 to TRBJ1-2; a weak D match, TRBD1 (6 bases). CDR1 is MDHEN and CDR2 is SYDVKM in the germline V gene. V was clipped by 4 bases and J by 6 bases, with 12 bases between them. There are 13 residues in the CDR3. This CDR3 is CASSSAGDNGYTF. DNA for the CDR3: TGTGCCAGCAGTTCCGCAGGGGACAATGGCTACACCTTC.

J is TRBJ2-1 and V is TRBV27; 10 bases map to TRBD2. This CDR3 is 15 amino acids long. Unmatched junction bases numbered 5, after V lost 2 bases and J lost 7 bases. Germline CDR1 is MNHEY and CDR2 is SMNVEV (reference sequence). The CDR3 coding sequence is TGTGCCAGCAGTTTAAGTCTAGCGGGAGTGAATGAGCAGTTCTTC. Translated: CASSLSLAGVNEQFF.

This chain links TRBV10-3 with TRBJ2-5; possibly TRBD2 for D (7 bases). Trimming pared 8 bases from V and 0 bases from J, leaving 10 bases between. The length of the CDR3 is 13 residues. Germline V CDR1 and CDR2: ENHRY, SYGVKD. CDR3 region: CAIGGADQETQYF. CDR3 bases: TGTGCCATCGGGGGGGCCGACCAAGAGACCCAGTACTTC.